This TCR beta chain came from a study of T cells in Graves' hyperthyroidism and ophthalmopathy. Study results and limitations: The majority of expanded thyroid clonotypes above 0.001 also appeared in blood.

The investigators amplified TCR beta CDR3 regions from RNA transcripts. The TCR CDR3 first-round RT-PCR relied on the HTBI primer set. TCRdb re-analysed the multiplex PCR reads in MiXCR, keeping a single row per CDR3 protein. The sample has about 680,000 distinct CDR3 sequences, roughly 32% seen once. Germline values: CDR1 DFQATT, CDR2 SNEGSKA (reference sequence). Trimming cost V 0 bases and J 1 base, with 12 bases left between them. The CDR3 contains 15 residues. This clonotype showed up just once. Its specificity is unknown. Absent ophthalmopathy progression within 18 months defined stable Graves' hyperthyroidism. Patients aged 18 to 65 had newly diagnosed hyperthyroidism lasting under 2 months. Lactation, pregnancy, other autoimmune disease or uncontrolled infection led to exclusion of patients.

Sequenced sample: blood. The receptor comes from a woman aged 40 to 49 with Graves' hyperthyroidism. The chain uses TRBV20-1 and TRBJ1-2; D gene ambiguous. DNA of the CDR3: TGCAGTGCTAGAGATCTGCAGGATTTTAACTATGGCTACACCTTC. It codes for CSARDLQDFNYGYTF.